This T cell receptor (beta chain) was obtained from a study of shared clonotypes between healthy human individuals. The CDR3 extends over 14 amino acids. Trimming took 5 bases from V and 5 from J; bases not matched to a gene: 7. Germline V gene sequence: CDR1 SEHNR, CDR2 FQNEAQ (reference sequence). Several immunoSEQ plates received, in even portions, the genomic DNA of each subset. Generated by immunoSEQ multiplex PCR, the TCRdb table keeps only in-frame clones and is missing some. Counted here are millions of clones, just over 90% occurring once; the ten biggest clones make up about 0.13%. This clone was detected only once. The antigen is undetermined. Overall study findings and caveats: Larger estimated richness was generally seen in naive subsets than in memory subsets. Clonotype sharing levels among donors were expected to vary with sequencing depth.

The sample comprised naive CD4+ T cells sorted from blood. Subset: CD45RA+ positively selected. The origin of this receptor is a man younger than 35 in good health. The chain joins TRBV7-9 to TRBJ2-5; TRBD1 matches at 8 bases. The CDR3 region is CASSDRTGQETQYF. CDR3 sequence (DNA): TGTGCCAGCAGCGACCGGACAGGGCAGGAGACCCAGTACTTC.